This note documents a single T cell receptor beta chain sequence. This sample is drawn from a study of CD8 T cells in Susac syndrome. It was with random hexamers that 0.5 to 1 ug RNA was reverse transcribed. The TCR beta CDR3 was amplified by immunoSEQ multiplex PCR across 54 Vbeta, 13 Jbeta. One entry per CDR3 protein, called by TCRdb with MiXCR from the immunoSEQ multiplex PCR reads. The top ten clones hold 0.095% to 0.12% of a sample with about 200,000 distinct CDR3 sequences, about 95% of them seen once. The sample was CD4+ T cells from PBMCs. This receptor was obtained from a human donor in good health.

The CDR3 DNA is TGTGCCAGCAGCGTAGGTCAGGGGGCTGGAAATTCACCCCTCCACTTT. It is translated as CASSVGQGAGNSPLHF. The gene calls are TRBV9 and TRBJ1-6; 8 bases fit TRBD1. Germline V lookup: CDR1 SGDLS, CDR2 YYNGEE. Trimming at V came to 0 bases and at J to 7 bases, leaving 6 bases not matched to a gene. The CDR3 runs to 16 residues. Complete variable domain (other parts from reference TRBV9 and TRBJ1-6): DSGVTQTPKHLITATGQRVTLRCSPRSGDLSVYWYQQSLDQGLQFLIQYYNGEERAKGNILERFSAQQFPDLHSELNLSSLELGDSALYFCASSVGQGAGNSPLHFGNGTRLTVT.